Listed below are T cell receptor beta chains from one sample, sequenced in a study of CD8+ T cells in alopecia areata. Measured with immunoSEQ multiplex PCR; TCRdb has only the in-frame clones, and not every one. The data hold about 180,000 clones, with approximately 62% observed a single time. The source material was CD4+ T cells sorted from blood, sampled at week 0. The receptors come from a human donor with alopecia areata. Both conserved end residues are part of each CDR3. A D gene is named only where the DNA matches it firmly. Clone size, where shown, is once, few, many, or a class for clones that have expanded.

TRBD2	TRBV29-1	TRBJ2-3	-	TGCAGCGTTACGCCCGGGGGGGTCACAGATACGCAGTATTTT	CSVTPGGVTDTQYF
TRBD1	TRBV19	TRBJ1-4	-	TGTGCCAGTAGGACGGGACAGCCTGAAAAACTGTTTTTT	CASRTGQPEKLFF
-	TRBV6-8	TRBJ2-5	-	TGTGCCAGCAGTTACGACAGGAAAGAGACCCAGTACTTC	CASSYDRKETQYF
TRBD1	TRBV29-1	TRBJ2-3	few	TGCAGCGGGGACAGGGCGCGAACGCAGTATTTT	CSGDRARTQYF
-	TRBV30	TRBJ1-1	-	TGTGCCTGGAGTTCGAGGGTTCGCACTGAAGCTTTCTTT	CAWSSRVRTEAFF
TRBD1	TRBV27	TRBJ2-3	-	TGTGCCAGCAGTATGGGACAGACCCGTAGCACAGATACGCAGTATTTT	CASSMGQTRSTDTQYF
-	TRBV7-3	TRBJ1-2	-	TGTGCCAGCAGCCTCGCCGGGACGGCTGAGGGCTACACCTTC	CASSLAGTAEGYTF
-	TRBV7-2	TRBJ2-1	-	TGTGCCAGCAGCTTTTACAATGAGCAGTTCTTC	CASSFYNEQFF
TRBD2	TRBV7-9	TRBJ2-3	-	TGTGCCAGCAGTCCAGTAGCGGGGGGGCGCACAGATACGCAGTATTTT	CASSPVAGGRTDTQYF
TRBD2	TRBV29-1	TRBJ2-5	-	TGCAGCGTTGTAGGGGTGACTAGCGGGGCCGGAACCCAGTACTTC	CSVVGVTSGAGTQYF
TRBD2	TRBV30	TRBJ2-1	-	TGTGCCTGGAGTGTAGGGCTAGCGGGGAACAATGAGCAGTTCTTC	CAWSVGLAGNNEQFF
TRBD2	TRBV18	TRBJ2-3	-	TGTGCCAGCTCACCGACTAGCGGGGTCGCAGATACGCAGTATTTT	CASSPTSGVADTQYF
TRBD1	TRBV5-6	TRBJ2-7	-	TGTGCCAGCAGCCTTAGGACAGGGTCCTACGAGCAGTACTTC	CASSLRTGSYEQYF
-	TRBV30	TRBJ2-7	-	TGTGCCTGGAGTAGCGGCTCCTACGAGCAGTACTTC	CAWSSGSYEQYF
-	TRBV10-3	TRBJ1-1	-	TGTGCCATCAGCGGGGACATCATGAACACTGAAGCTTTCTTT	CAISGDIMNTEAFF
-	TRBV7-2	TRBJ1-1	-	TGTGCCAGCAGCTTAACGACAGAAGCTTTCTTT	CASSLTTEAFF
-	TRBV29-1	TRBJ1-1	-	TGCAGCGTAGAACCACGTTTGAGAGGCACTGAAGCTTTCTTT	CSVEPRLRGTEAFF
-	TRBV10-2	TRBJ1-1	-	TGCGCCAGCAGTGAGGTTGAGGGGATGAAAGCTTTCTTT	CASSEVEGMKAFF
TRBD2	TRBV6-4	TRBJ2-1	few	TGTGCCATCAGTGAAGGGACTAGCGGGGGGCATGAGCAGTTCTTC	CAISEGTSGGHEQFF
-	TRBV30	TRBJ1-4	-	TGTGCCTGGAGTGCCGGGCCGTTAGAAAAACTGTTTTTT	CAWSAGPLEKLFF
-	TRBV5-1	TRBJ2-3	-	TGCGCCAGCAGTTCAGGGATCGCAGATACGCAGTATTTT	CASSSGIADTQYF
-	TRBV7-2	TRBJ2-7	-	TGTGCCAGCAGACTAGACTCCTACGAGCAGTACTTC	CASRLDSYEQYF
-	TRBV12-5	TRBJ2-1	-	TGTGCTAGTGGTTTAAGGGGGGATGAGCAGTTCTTC	CASGLRGDEQFF
-	TRBV7-2	TRBJ1-1	-	TGTGCCAGCAGCTTTACTCCGGGACGACTAATGGGGGAAGCTTTCTTT	CASSFTPGRLMGEAFF
-	TRBV2	TRBJ2-7	-	TGTGCCAGCAGTAGGCCTGCGACTTACGAGCAGTACTTC	CASSRPATYEQYF
-	TRBV9	TRBJ2-7	-	TGTGCCAGCAGCGTCGACGGCTCCTACGAGCAGTACTTC	CASSVDGSYEQYF
-	TRBV5-1	TRBJ1-6	-	TGCGCCAGCAGCTTGGACGCAGGGGATTCACCCCTCCACTTT	CASSLDAGDSPLHF
-	TRBV30	TRBJ2-1	-	TGTGCCTGGGGGAAGGTGTTGGAGGTCAATGAGCAGTTCTTC	CAWGKVLEVNEQFF
-	TRBV6-6	TRBJ2-7	once	TGTGCCAGCAGCTTGAACTCCTACGAGCAGTACTTC	CASSLNSYEQYF
TRBD2	TRBV9	TRBJ2-1	-	TGTGCCAGCAGTTATAGCGGGGGGGCCGATGAGCAGTTCTTC	CASSYSGGADEQFF
TRBD1	TRBV9	TRBJ2-3	once	TGTGCCAGCAGCGTTAAGGGGGCTGCTGGAGATACGCAGTATTTT	CASSVKGAAGDTQYF
-	TRBV6-1	TRBJ1-6	-	TGTGCCAGCAGTGAAGATGGGAGGGTTTCACCCCTCCACTTT	CASSEDGRVSPLHF
TRBD2	TRBV5-8	TRBJ2-3	-	TGTGCCAGCAGCACCGGGACTAGCGGGGGGGCCGGGGTTGCAGATACGCAGTATTTT	CASSTGTSGGAGVADTQYF
-	TRBV11-2	TRBJ2-7	-	TGTGCCAGCAGCCAAAGTGGGCGGACCCACGAGCAGTACTTC	CASSQSGRTHEQYF
-	TRBV4-2	TRBJ1-4	-	TGTGCCAGCAGCCAAGATGGGGGATCTAATGAAAAACTGTTTTTT	CASSQDGGSNEKLFF
TRBD1	TRBV29-1	TRBJ1-1	-	TGCAGCGGGACAGGGGGGTCCCTTGCTGAAGCTTTCTTT	CSGTGGSLAEAFF
TRBD1	TRBV14	TRBJ1-1	-	TGTGCCAGCAGCCAAAGTTACAGGGGTACTGAAGCTTTCTTT	CASSQSYRGTEAFF
-	TRBV2	TRBJ2-7	-	TGTGCCAGCAGGGCGACGACAGGTGCGCTCAACGAGCAGTACTTC	CASRATTGALNEQYF
-	TRBV29-1	TRBJ1-1	few	TGCAGCGTTACGTCCGGGACGATTGAAGCTTTCTTT	CSVTSGTIEAFF
TRBD1	TRBV30	TRBJ2-5	-	TGTGCCTGGAATACAGGGGGATCGGACACCCAGTACTTC	CAWNTGGSDTQYF
-	TRBV6-6	TRBJ2-3	-	TGTGCCAGCACCATTAACACAGATACGCAGTATTTT	CASTINTDTQYF